This TCR beta chain was sequenced for a study of post-analysis software for immune sequencing data. Study results and caveats: Patients showed TRBV5-6, TRBV5-1 and TRBV20-1 among roughly 5 TRBV segments more frequent than in controls.

This clonotype was seen a few times. Its antigen is as yet unknown. Researchers reported that TCR beta cDNA libraries carried unique molecular identifiers. Input of about 0.95 to 11 million T cells yielded 450,000 to 550,000 cDNA molecules. TCRdb fed the PCR reads into MiXCR, producing one record per CDR3 protein. Of 170,000 or so distinct CDR3 sequences in the sample, 25% to 35% were seen once. Germline CDR1 is MNHEY and CDR2 is SVGAGI. Trimming took 2 bases from V and 9 from J, leaving 25 bases between them. The CDR3 has 18 amino acids. The source is a girl aged 5 to 17 with multiple sclerosis. V usage is TRBV6-5 and J usage is TRBJ2-2, with D possibly matching TRBD1 (5 bases). The sample taken for sequencing was blood. The CDR3 bases are TGTGCCAGCAGTTACCCCTCCGCCGGGCAGGGAAACTTCCGGGAGCTGTTTTTT. This sequence encodes CASSYPSAGQGNFRELFF.